This TCR beta chain was captured in a study of CD8 T cells in ankylosing spondylitis. Study-wide points: A number of the motif variants had already been described in reactive arthritis synovial fluid and blood.

V lost 4 bases and J 6 bases, leaving 10 bases between the germline ends. Germline CDR1 SQVTM, CDR2 ANQGSEA. The CDR3 covers 12 residues. In this sample, this clonotype turned up a few times. What it recognizes is unknown. Using its own MiXCR run on the 5' RACE reads, TCRdb lists one record per CDR3 protein. The sample carries fewer than 250,000 distinct CDR3 sequences, roughly a tenth recorded once. The genes are TRBV29-1 and TRBJ2-1; D gene unclear. Sample: blood, either unsorted or a sorted T cell fraction (not recorded which). This receptor was obtained from a male donor with ankylosing spondylitis or in good health (not recorded which). The CDR3 protein is CSVGAPLNEQFF. The CDR3 DNA follows: TGCAGCGTTGGCGCCCCCCTCAATGAGCAGTTCTTC.